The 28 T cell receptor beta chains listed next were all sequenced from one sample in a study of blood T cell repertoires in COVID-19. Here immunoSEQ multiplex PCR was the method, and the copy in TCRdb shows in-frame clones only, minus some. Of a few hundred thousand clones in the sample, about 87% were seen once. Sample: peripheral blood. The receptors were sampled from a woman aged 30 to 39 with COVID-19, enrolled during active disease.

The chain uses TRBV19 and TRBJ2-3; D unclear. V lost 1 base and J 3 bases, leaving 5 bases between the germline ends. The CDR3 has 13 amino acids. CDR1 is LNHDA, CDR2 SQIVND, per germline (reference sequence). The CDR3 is CASSIARTDTQYF. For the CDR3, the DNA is TGTGCCAGTAGTATAGCCCGGACAGATACGCAGTATTTT.

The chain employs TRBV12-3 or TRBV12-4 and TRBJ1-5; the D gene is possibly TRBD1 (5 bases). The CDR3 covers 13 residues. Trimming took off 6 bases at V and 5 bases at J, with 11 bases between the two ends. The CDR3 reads CASSLTGDQPQHF. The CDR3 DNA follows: TGTGCCAGCAGCTTAACAGGTGATCAGCCCCAGCATTTT.

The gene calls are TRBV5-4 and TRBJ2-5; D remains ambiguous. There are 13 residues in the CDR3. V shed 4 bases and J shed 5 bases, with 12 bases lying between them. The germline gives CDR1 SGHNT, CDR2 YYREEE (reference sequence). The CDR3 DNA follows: TGTGCCAGCAGCGATACCGGTCGGGAGACCCAGTACTTC. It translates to CASSDTGRETQYF.

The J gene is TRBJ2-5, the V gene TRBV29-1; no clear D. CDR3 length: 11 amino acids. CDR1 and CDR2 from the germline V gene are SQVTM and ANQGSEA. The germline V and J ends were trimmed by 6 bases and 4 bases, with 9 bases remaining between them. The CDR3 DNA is TGCAGCGTAGCCCCGGGAGAGACCCAGTACTTC. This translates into CSVAPGETQYF. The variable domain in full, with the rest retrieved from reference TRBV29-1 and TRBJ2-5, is SAVISQKPSRDICQRGTSLTIQCQVDSQVTMMFWYRQQPGQSLTLIATANQGSEATYESGFVIDKFPISRPNLTFSTLTVSNMSPEDSSIYLCSVAPGETQYFGPGTRLLVL.

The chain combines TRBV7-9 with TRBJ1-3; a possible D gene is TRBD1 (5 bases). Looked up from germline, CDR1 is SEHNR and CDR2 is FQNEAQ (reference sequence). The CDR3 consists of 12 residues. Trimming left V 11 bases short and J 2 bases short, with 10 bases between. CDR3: CARGGAGNTIYF. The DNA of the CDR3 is TGTGCCCGCGGGGGGGCTGGAAACACCATATATTTT.

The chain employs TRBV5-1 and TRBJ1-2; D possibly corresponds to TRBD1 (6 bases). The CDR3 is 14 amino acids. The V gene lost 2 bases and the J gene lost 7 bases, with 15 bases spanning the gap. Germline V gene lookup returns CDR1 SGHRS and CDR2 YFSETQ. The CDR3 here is CASSFGGGARGYTF. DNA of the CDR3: TGCGCCAGCAGCTTCGGCGGGGGGGCGCGTGGCTACACCTTC.

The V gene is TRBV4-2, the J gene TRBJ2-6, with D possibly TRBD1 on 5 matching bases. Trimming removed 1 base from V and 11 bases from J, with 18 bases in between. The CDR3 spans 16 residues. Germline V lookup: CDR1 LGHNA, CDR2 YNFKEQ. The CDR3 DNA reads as TGTGCCAGCAGCCAAGTATTAGGGAACAGGATCGACGTCCTGACTTTC. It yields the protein CASSQVLGNRIDVLTF.

The CDR3 DNA is TGTGCCACCGACGTGGGAGGCTCACCCCTCCACTTT. Residues: CATDVGGSPLHF. This chain connects TRBV28 to TRBJ1-6; no firm D call. The CDR3 totals 12 residues. Looked up from germline, CDR1 is MDHEN and CDR2 is SYDVKM. Trimming stripped 10 bases from V and 10 bases from J, with 14 bases between.

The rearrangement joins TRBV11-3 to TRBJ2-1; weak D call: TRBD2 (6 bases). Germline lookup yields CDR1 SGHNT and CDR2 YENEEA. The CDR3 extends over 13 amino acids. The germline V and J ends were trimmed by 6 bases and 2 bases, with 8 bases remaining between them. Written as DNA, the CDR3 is TGTGCCAGCAGGGGGACTCCCTACAATGAGCAGTTCTTC. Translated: CASRGTPYNEQFF.

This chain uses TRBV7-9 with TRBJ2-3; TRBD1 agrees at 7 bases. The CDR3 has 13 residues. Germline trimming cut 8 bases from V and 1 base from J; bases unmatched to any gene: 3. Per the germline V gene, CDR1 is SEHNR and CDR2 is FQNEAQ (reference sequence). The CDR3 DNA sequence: TGTGCCAGCCGGGACAGTGGCACAGATACGCAGTATTTT. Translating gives CASRDSGTDTQYF. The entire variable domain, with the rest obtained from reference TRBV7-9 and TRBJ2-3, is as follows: DTGVSQNPRHKITKRGQNVTFRCDPISEHNRLYWYRQTLGQGPEFLTYFQNEAQLEKSRLLSDRFSAERPKGSFSTLEIQRTEQGDSAMYLCASRDSGTDTQYFGPGTRLTVL.

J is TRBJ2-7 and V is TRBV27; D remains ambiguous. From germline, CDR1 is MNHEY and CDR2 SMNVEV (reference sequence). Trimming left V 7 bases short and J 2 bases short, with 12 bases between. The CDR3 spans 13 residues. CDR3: CASIRFLPYEQYF. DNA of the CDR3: TGTGCCAGCATTAGATTTCTTCCCTACGAGCAGTACTTC.

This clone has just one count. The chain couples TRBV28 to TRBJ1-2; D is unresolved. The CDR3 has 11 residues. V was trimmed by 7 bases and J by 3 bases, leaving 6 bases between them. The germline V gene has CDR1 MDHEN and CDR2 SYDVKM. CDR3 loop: CASTSYYGYTF. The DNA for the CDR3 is TGTGCCAGCACCTCGTACTATGGCTACACCTTC.

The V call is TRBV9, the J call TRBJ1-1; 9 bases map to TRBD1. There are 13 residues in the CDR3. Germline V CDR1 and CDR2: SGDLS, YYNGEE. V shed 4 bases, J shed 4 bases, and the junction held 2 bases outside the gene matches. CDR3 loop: CASSKTGGTEAFF. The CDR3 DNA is TGTGCCAGCAGCAAGACAGGGGGCACTGAAGCTTTCTTT.

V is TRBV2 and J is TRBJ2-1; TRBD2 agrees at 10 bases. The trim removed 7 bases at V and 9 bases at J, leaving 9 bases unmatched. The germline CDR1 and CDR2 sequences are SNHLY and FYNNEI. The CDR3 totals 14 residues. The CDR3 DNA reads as TGTGCCAGCAAGGGGCTAGCGGGAGAGGGTGAGCAGTTCTTC. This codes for CASKGLAGEGEQFF.

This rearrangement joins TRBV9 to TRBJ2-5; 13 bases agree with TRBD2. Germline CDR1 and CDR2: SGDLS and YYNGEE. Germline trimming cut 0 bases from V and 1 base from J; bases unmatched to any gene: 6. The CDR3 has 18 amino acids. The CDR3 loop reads CASSVDTSGRALQETQYF. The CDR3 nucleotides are TGTGCCAGCAGCGTAGATACTAGCGGGAGGGCCCTCCAAGAGACCCAGTACTTC. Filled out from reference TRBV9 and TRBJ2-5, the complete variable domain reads DSGVTQTPKHLITATGQRVTLRCSPRSGDLSVYWYQQSLDQGLQFLIQYYNGEERAKGNILERFSAQQFPDLHSELNLSSLELGDSALYFCASSVDTSGRALQETQYFGPGTRLLVL.

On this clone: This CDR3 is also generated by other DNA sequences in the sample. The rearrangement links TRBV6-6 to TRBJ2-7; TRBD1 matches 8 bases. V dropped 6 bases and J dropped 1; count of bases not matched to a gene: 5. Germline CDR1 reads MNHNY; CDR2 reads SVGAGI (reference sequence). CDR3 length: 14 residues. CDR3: CASSHGTGSYEQYF. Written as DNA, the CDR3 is TGTGCCAGCAGCCACGGGACAGGATCCTACGAGCAGTACTTC.

In nucleotides, the CDR3 is TGTGCCAGCAGCTACTCGACAGGGGCTAACTATGGCTACACCTTC. This gives the protein CASSYSTGANYGYTF. The rearrangement joins TRBV7-2 to TRBJ1-2; the match to TRBD1 covers 8 bases. Trimming cost V 4 bases and J 0 bases; bases outside gene matches: 4. The CDR3 sequence is 15 residues long. Germline V lookup: CDR1 SGHTA, CDR2 FQGNSA.

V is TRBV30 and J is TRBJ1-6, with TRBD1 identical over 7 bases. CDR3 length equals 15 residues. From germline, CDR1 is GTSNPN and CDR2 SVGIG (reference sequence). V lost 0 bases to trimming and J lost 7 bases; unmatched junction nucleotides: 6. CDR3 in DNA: TGTGCCTGGAGTGTACGAGGGACAGCGAATTCACCCCTCCACTTT. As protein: CAWSVRGTANSPLHF.

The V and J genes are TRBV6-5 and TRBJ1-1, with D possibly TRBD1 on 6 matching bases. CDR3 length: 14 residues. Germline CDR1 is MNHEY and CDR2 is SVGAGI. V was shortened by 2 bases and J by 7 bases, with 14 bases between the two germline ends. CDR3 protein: CASSYLTGSGEAFF. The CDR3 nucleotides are TGTGCCAGCAGTTACCTTACAGGGTCGGGTGAAGCTTTCTTT.

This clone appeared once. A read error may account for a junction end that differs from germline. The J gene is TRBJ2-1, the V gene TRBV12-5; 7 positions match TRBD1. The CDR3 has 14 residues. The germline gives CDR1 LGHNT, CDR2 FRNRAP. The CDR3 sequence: CAGGSETGYNEQFF. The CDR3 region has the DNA TGTGCTGGTGGCTCCGAGACAGGGTACAATGAGCAGTTCTTC. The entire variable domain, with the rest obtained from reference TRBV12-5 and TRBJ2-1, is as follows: DARVTQTPRHKVTEMGQEVTMRCQPILGHNTVFWYRQTMMQGLELLAYFRNRAPLDDSGMPKDRFSAEMPDATLATLKIQPSEPRDSAVYFCAGGSETGYNEQFFGPGTRLTVL.

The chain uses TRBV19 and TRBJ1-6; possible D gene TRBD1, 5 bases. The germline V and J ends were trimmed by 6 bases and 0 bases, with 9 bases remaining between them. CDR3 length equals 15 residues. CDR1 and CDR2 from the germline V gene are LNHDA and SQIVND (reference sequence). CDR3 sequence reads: CASRKDSSYNSPLHF. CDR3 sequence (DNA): TGTGCCAGTAGAAAAGACAGCTCCTATAATTCACCCCTCCACTTT.

The CDR3 reads CASSSLRGNTGELFF. For the CDR3, the DNA is TGTGCCAGCAGCTCCCTCCGAGGGAACACCGGGGAGCTGTTTTTT. The chain employs TRBV11-3 and TRBJ2-2, with no clear D. The V end was cut by 4 bases, the J end by 1 base, with 10 bases between. Germline CDR1 and CDR2: SGHNT and YENEEA. The CDR3 is 15 residues long.

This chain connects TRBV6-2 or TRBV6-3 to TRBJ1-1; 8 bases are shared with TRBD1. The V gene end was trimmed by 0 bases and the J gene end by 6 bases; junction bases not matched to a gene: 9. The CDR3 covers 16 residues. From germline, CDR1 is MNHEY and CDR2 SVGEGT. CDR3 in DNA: TGTGCCAGCAGTTACTCCTACCGACAGGGGTTGGCTGAAGCTTTCTTT. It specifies CASSYSYRQGLAEAFF.

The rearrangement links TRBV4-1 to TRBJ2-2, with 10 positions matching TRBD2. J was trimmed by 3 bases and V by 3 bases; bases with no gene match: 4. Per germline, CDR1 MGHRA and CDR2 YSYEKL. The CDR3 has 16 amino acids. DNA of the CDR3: TGCGCCAGCAGCCATATAGCGGGAGGATACACCGGGGAGCTGTTTTTT. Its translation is CASSHIAGGYTGELFF.

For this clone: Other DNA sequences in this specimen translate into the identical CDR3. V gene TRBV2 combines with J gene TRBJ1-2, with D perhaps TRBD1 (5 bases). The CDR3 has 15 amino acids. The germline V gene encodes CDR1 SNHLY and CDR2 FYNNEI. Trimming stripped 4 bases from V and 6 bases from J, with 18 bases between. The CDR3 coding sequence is TGTGCCAGCAGTGTTCCCTTTTCCAGGGAAGATGGCTACACCTTC. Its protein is CASSVPFSREDGYTF.

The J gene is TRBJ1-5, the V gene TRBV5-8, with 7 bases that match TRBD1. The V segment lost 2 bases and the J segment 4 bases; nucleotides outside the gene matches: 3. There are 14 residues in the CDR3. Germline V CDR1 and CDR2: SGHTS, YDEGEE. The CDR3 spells CASSLWTGNQPQHF. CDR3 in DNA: TGTGCCAGCAGCTTATGGACAGGTAATCAGCCCCAGCATTTT. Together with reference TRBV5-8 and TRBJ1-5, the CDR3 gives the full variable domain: EAGVTQSPTHLIKTRGQQATLRCSPISGHTSVYWYQQALGLGLQFLLWYDEGEERNRGNFPPRFSGRQFPNYSSELNVNALELEDSALYLCASSLWTGNQPQHFGDGTRLSIL.

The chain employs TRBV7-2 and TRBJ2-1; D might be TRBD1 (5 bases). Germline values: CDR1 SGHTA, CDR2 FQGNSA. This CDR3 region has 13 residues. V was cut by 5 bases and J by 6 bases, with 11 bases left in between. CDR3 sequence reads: CASSPRTTNEQFF. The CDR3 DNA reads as TGTGCCAGCAGCCCGCGGACAACCAATGAGCAGTTCTTC.

CDR3 in amino acids: CASSEALRGVAGALYYEQYF. CDR3 in DNA: TGTGCCAGCAGTGAAGCGCTTCGGGGGGTAGCGGGAGCTCTTTACTACGAGCAGTACTTC. The chain joins TRBV2 to TRBJ2-7; 9 bases fit TRBD2. The germline V gene encodes CDR1 SNHLY and CDR2 FYNNEI. There are 20 residues in the CDR3. J lost 3 bases, V lost 0 bases, and 18 bases had no gene match.